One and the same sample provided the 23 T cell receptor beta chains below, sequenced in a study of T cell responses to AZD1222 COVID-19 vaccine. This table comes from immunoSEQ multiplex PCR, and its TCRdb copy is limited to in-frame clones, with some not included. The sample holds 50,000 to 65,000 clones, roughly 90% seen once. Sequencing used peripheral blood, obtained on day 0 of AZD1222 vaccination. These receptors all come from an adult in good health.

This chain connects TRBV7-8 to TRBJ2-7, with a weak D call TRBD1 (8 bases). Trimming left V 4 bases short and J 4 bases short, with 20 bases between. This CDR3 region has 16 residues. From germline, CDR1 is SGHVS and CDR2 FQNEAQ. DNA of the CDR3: TGTGCCAGCAGCTGGGGAGGGCCAGGGGGCGCGTACGAGCAGTACTTC. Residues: CASSWGGPGGAYEQYF.

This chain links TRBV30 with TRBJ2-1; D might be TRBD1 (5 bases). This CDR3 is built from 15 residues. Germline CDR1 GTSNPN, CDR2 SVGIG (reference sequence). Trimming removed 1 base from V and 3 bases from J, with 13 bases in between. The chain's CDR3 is CAWSGAGSVYNEQFF. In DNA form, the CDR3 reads TGTGCCTGGAGTGGGGCAGGGTCGGTCTACAATGAGCAGTTCTTC.

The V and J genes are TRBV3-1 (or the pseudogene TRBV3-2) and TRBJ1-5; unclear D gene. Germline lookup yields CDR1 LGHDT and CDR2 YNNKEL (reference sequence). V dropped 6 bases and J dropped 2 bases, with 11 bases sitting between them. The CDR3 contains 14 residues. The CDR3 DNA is TGTGCCAGCAGGGGGTCAGGTGGCAATCAGCCCCAGCATTTT. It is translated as CASRGSGGNQPQHF.

The DNA for the CDR3 is TGTGCCAGCAGCCAAGGTATTAGGGGGTGGACTAACTATGGCTACACCTTC. This codes for CASSQGIRGWTNYGYTF. The chain is built from TRBV3-1 (or the pseudogene TRBV3-2) and TRBJ1-2; weak D call: TRBD1 (6 bases). The CDR3 consists of 17 residues. Trimming left V 1 base short and J 0 bases short, with 15 bases between. CDR1 and CDR2 from the germline V gene are LGHDT and YNNKEL (reference sequence).

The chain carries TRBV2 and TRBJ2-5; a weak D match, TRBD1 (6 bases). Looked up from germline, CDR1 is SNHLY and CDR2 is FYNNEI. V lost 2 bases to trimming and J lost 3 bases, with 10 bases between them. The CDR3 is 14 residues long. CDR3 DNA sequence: TGTGCCAGCAGTGAATCACAGGGAAAAGAGACCCAGTACTTC. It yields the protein CASSESQGKETQYF.

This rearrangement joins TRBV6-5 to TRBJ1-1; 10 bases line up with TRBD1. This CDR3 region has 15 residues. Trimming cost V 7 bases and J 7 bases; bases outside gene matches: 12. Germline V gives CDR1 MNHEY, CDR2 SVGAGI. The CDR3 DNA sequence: TGTGCCAGCAACAGACAGGGGGCGGGAAAGAGTGAAGCTTTCTTT. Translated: CASNRQGAGKSEAFF.

The CDR3 bases are TGCAGCGTTGAAGATTGGCGGGGAGCTAACTATGGCTACACCTTC. It codes for CSVEDWRGANYGYTF. The chain combines TRBV29-1 with TRBJ1-2; unclear D gene. The CDR3 covers 15 residues. Per the germline V gene, CDR1 is SQVTM and CDR2 is ANQGSEA. Deletions cut 0 bases from V and 0 bases from J, with 11 bases between.

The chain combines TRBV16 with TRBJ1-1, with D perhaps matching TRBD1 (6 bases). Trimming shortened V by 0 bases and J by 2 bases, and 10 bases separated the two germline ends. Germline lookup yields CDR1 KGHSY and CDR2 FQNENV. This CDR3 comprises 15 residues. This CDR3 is CASSQSQGSNTEAFF. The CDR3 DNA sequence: TGTGCCAGCAGCCAATCCCAGGGGTCTAACACTGAAGCTTTCTTT.

CDR3 sequence (DNA): TGTGCCAGCAGCCAAGATGTAATCAGGGGGGCGACTAATGAAAAACTGTTTTTT. Protein: CASSQDVIRGATNEKLFF. This chain joins TRBV3-1 (or the pseudogene TRBV3-2) and TRBJ1-4; the match to TRBD1 covers 7 bases. The CDR3 consists of 18 residues. V shed 0 bases and J 2 bases; nucleotides not matched to a gene: 9. Germline CDR1 and CDR2: LGHDT and YNNKEL (reference sequence).

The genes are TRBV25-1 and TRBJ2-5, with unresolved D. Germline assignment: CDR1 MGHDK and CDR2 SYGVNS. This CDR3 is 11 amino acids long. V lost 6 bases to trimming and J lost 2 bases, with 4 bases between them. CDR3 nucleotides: TGTGCCAGCAGCCGACAAGAGACCCAGTACTTC. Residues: CASSRQETQYF.

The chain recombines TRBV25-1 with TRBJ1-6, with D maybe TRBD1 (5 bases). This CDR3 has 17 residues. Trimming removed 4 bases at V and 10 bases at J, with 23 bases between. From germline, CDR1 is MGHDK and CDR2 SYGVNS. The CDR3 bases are TGTGCCAGCAGTGCCACACCGGGGCAGGGAGGGTTCTCACCCCTCCACTTT. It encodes CASSATPGQGGFSPLHF.

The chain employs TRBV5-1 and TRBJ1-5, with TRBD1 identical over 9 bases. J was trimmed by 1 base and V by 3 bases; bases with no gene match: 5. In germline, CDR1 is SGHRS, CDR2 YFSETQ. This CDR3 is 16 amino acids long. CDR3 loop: CASSSTGGRSNQPQHF. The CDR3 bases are TGCGCCAGCAGCTCCACAGGGGGCAGGAGCAATCAGCCCCAGCATTTT.

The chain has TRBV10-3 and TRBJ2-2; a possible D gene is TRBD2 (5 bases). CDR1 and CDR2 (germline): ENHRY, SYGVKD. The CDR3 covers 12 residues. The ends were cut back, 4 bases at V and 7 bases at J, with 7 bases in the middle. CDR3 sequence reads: CAISGGVGELFF. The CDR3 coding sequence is TGTGCCATCAGTGGGGGAGTCGGGGAGCTGTTTTTT.

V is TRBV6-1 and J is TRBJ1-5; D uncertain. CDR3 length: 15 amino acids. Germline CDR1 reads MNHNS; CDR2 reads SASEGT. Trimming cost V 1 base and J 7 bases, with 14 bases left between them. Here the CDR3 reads CASSEGEEFRQPQHF. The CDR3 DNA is TGTGCCAGCAGTGAAGGCGAGGAGTTTCGACAGCCCCAGCATTTT.

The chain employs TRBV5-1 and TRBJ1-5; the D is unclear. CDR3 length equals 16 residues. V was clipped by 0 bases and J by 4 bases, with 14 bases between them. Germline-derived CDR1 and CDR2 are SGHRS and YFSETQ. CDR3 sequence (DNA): TGCGCCAGCAGCTTGGCCTATGGGCAGCTTAATCAGCCCCAGCATTTT. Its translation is CASSLAYGQLNQPQHF.

The CDR3 nucleotides are TGTGCCAGCAGCTTGGGGGGGACTAGCGGGTTTGATGAGCAGTTCTTC. It encodes CASSLGGTSGFDEQFF. V gene TRBV5-4 combines with J gene TRBJ2-1, with TRBD2 matching over 12 bases. Germline trimming cut 0 bases from V and 8 bases from J; bases unmatched to any gene: 6. From germline, CDR1 is SGHNT and CDR2 YYREEE (reference sequence). This CDR3 has 16 residues.

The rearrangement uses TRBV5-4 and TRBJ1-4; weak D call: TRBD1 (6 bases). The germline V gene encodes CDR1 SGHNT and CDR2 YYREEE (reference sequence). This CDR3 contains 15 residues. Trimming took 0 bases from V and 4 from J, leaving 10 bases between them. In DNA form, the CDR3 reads TGTGCCAGCAGCTTGGGGAAGGGGGGTAATGAAAAACTGTTTTTT. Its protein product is CASSLGKGGNEKLFF.

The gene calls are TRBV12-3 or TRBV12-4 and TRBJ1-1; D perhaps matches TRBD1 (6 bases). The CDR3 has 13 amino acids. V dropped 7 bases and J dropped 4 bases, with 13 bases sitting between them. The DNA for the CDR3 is TGTGCCAGCACCCGAGGGGGGGTCACTGAAGCTTTCTTT. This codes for CASTRGGVTEAFF.

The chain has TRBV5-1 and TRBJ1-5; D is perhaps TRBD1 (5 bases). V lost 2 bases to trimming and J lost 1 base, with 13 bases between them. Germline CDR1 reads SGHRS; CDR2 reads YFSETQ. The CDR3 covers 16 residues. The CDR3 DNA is TGCGCCAGCAGCTTCGGAACAGGCGACAGCAATCAGCCCCAGCATTTT. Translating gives CASSFGTGDSNQPQHF.

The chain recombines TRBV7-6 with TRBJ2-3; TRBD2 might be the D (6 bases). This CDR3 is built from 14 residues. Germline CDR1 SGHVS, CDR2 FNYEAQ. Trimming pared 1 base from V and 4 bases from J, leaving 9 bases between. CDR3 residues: CASSLVGSSDTQYF. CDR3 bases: TGTGCCAGCAGCTTAGTCGGGAGCTCAGATACGCAGTATTTT.

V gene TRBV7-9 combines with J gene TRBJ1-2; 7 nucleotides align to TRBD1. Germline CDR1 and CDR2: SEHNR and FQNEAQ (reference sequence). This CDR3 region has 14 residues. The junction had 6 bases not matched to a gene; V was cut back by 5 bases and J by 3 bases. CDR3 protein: CASSKGGVDYGYTF. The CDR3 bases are TGTGCCAGCAGCAAAGGGGGCGTCGACTATGGCTACACCTTC.

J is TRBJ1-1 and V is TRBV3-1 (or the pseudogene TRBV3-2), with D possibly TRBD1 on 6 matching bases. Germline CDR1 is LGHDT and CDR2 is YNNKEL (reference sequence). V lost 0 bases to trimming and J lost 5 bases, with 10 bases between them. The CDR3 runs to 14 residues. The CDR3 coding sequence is TGTGCCAGCAGCCAAGATCGGAGGGGGACTGAAGCTTTCTTT. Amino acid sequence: CASSQDRRGTEAFF.

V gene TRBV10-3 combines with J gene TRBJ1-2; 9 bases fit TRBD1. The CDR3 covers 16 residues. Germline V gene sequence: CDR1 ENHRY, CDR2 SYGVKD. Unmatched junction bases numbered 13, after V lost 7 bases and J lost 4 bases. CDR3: CAITDSLDRGFYGYTF. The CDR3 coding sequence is TGTGCCATCACCGACTCCCTAGACAGGGGGTTCTATGGCTACACCTTC.